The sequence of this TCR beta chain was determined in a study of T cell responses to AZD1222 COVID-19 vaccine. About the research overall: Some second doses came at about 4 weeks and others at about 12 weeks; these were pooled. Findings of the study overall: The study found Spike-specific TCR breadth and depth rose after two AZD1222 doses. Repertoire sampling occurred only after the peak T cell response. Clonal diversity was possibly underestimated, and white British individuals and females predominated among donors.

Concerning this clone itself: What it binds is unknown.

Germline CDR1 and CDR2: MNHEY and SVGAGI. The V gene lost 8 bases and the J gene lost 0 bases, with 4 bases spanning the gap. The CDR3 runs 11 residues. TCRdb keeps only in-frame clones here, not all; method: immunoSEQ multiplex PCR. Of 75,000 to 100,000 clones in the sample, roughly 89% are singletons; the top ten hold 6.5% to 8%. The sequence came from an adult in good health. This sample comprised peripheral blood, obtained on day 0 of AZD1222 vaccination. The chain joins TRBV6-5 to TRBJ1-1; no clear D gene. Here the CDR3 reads CASRLNTEAFF. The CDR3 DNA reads TGTGCCAGCCGACTGAACACTGAAGCTTTCTTT.